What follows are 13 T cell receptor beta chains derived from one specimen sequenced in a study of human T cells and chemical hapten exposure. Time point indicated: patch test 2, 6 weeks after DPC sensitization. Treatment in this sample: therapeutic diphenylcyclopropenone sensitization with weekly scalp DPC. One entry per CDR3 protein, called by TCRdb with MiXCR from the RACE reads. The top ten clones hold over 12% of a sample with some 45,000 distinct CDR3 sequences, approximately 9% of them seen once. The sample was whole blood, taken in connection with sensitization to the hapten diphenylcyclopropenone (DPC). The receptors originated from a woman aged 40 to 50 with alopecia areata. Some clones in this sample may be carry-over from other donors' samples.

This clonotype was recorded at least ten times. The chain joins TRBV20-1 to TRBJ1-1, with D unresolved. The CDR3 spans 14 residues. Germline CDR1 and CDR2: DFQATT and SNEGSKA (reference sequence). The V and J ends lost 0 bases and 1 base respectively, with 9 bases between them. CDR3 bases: TGCAGTGCTAGAGATCAGGCAGGGAACACTGAAGCTTTCTTT. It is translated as CSARDQAGNTEAFF.

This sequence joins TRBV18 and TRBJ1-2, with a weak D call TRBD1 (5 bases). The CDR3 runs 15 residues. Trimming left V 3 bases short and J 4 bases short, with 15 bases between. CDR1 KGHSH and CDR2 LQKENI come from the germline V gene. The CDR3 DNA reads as TGTGCCAGCTCACCGAATCGGGACGGAATCTATGGCTACACCTTC. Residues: CASSPNRDGIYGYTF.

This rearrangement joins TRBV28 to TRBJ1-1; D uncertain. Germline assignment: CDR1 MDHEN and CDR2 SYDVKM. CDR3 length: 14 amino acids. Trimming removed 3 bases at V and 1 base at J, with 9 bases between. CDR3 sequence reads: CASSFYGTNTEAFF. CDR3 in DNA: TGTGCCAGCAGTTTCTATGGCACGAACACTGAAGCTTTCTTT.

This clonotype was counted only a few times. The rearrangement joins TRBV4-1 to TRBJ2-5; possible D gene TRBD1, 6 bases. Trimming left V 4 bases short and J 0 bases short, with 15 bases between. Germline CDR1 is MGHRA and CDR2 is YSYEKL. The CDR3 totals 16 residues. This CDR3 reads CASSPRQATYQETQYF. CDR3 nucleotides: TGCGCCAGCAGCCCCCGACAGGCGACGTACCAAGAGACCCAGTACTTC.

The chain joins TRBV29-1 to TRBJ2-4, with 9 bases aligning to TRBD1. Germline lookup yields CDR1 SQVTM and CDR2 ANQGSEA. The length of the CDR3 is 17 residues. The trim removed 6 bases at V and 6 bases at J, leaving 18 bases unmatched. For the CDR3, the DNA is TGCAGCGTCACCCCGGGACAGGGCCGACCCATGGGAAACATTCAGTACTTC. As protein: CSVTPGQGRPMGNIQYF. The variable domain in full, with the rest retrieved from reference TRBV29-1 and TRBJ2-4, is SAVISQKPSRDICQRGTSLTIQCQVDSQVTMMFWYRQQPGQSLTLIATANQGSEATYESGFVIDKFPISRPNLTFSTLTVSNMSPEDSSIYLCSVTPGQGRPMGNIQYFGAGTRLSVL.

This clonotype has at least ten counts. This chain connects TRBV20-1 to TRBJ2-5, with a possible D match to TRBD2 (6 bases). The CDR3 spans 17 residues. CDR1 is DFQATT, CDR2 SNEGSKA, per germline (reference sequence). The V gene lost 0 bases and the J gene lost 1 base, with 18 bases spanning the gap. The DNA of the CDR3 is TGCAGTGCTAGAGATGGGGGGATGGTGGGTTTCCAAGAGACCCAGTACTTC. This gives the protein CSARDGGMVGFQETQYF.

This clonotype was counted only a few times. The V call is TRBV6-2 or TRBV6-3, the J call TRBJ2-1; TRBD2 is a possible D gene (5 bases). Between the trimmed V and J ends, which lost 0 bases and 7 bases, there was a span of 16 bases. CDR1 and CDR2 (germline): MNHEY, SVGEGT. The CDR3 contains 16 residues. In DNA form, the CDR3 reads TGTGCCAGCAGTTACTCGCCGGGAAGAGGGTGGAATGAGCAGTTCTTC. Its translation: CASSYSPGRGWNEQFF.

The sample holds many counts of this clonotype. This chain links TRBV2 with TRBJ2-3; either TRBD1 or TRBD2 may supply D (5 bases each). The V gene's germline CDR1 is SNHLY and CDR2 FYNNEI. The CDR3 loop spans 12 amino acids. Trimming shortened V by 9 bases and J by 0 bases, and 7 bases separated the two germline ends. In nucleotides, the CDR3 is TGTGCCAGTTGGGACAGCACAGATACGCAGTATTTT. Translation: CASWDSTDTQYF.

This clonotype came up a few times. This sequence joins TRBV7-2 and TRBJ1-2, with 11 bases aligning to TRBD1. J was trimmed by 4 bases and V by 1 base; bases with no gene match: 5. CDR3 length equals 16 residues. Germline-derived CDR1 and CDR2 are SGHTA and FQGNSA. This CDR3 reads CASSLEGGTGGYGYTF. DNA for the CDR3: TGTGCCAGCAGCTTAGAGGGAGGGACAGGGGGCTATGGCTACACCTTC.

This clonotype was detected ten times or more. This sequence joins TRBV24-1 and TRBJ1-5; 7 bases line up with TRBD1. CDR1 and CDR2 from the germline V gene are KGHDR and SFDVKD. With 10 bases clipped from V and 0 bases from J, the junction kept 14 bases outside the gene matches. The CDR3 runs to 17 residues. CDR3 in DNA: TGTGCCACACAAAAGGGACAGAGTTTATATAGCAATCAGCCCCAGCATTTT. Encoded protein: CATQKGQSLYSNQPQHF.

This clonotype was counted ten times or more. The CDR3 region has the DNA TGTGCCAGCAGCCGGACTAGCGGGGGGATCAGCACAGATACGCAGTATTTT. As protein: CASSRTSGGISTDTQYF. The chain uses TRBV11-3 and TRBJ2-3; 14 bases are shared with TRBD2. The CDR3 spans 17 residues. J lost 0 bases, V lost 5 bases, and 4 bases had no gene match. CDR1 SGHNT and CDR2 YENEEA come from the germline V gene.

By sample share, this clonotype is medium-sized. Written as DNA, the CDR3 is TGCGCCAGCAGCTCAGGGTCCGCGGGCACTGAAGCTTTCTTT. It encodes CASSSGSAGTEAFF. The chain is built from TRBV5-1 and TRBJ1-1, with D possibly being TRBD1 (5 bases). The V and J ends lost 3 bases and 4 bases respectively, with 13 bases between them. The CDR3 consists of 14 residues. From germline, CDR1 is SGHRS and CDR2 YFSETQ.

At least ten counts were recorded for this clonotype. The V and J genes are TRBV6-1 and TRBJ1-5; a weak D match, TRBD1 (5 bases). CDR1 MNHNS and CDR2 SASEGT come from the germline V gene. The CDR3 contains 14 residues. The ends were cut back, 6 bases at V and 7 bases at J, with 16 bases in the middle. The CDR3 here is CASSPGGVRQPQHF. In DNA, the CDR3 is TGTGCCAGCAGCCCAGGAGGGGTGCGACAGCCCCAGCATTTT.